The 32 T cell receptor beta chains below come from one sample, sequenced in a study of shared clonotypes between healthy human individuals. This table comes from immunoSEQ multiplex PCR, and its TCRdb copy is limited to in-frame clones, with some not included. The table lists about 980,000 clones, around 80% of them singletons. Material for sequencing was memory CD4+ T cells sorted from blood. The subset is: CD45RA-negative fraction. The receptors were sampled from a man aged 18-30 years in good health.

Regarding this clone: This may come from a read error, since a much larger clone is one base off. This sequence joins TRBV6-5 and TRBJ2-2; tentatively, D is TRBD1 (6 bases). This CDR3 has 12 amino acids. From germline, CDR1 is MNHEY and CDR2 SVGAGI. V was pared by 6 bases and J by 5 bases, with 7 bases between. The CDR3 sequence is CASSQGTGELFF. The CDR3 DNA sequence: TGTGCCAGCAGCCAGGGGACCGGGGAGCTGTTTTTT.

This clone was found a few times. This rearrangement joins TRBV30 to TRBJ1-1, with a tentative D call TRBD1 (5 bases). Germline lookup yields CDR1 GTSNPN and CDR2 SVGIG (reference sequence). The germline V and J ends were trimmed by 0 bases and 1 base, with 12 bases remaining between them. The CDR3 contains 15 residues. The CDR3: CAWSVRRQGNTEAFF. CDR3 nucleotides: TGTGCCTGGAGTGTACGTAGGCAGGGGAACACTGAAGCTTTCTTT.

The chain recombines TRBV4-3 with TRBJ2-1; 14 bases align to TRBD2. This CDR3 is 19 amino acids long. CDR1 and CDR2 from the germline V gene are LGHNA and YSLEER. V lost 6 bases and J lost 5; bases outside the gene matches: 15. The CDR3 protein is CASSHKTGTSGSPHNEQFF. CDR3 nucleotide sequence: TGCGCCAGCAGTCACAAGACCGGGACTAGCGGGAGCCCCCACAATGAGCAGTTCTTC.

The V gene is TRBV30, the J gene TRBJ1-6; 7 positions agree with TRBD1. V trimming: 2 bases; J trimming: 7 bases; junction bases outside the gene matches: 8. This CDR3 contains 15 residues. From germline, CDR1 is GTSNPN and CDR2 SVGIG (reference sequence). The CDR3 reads CAWSYPETGNSPLHF. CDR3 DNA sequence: TGTGCCTGGAGTTATCCAGAGACAGGGAATTCACCCCTCCACTTT.

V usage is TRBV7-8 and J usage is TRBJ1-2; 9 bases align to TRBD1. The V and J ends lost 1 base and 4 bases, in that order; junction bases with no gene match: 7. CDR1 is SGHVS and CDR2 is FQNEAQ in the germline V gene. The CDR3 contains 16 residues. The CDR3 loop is CASSLETGGGGYGYTF. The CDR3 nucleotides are TGTGCCAGCAGCTTAGAGACAGGGGGAGGGGGCTATGGCTACACCTTC.

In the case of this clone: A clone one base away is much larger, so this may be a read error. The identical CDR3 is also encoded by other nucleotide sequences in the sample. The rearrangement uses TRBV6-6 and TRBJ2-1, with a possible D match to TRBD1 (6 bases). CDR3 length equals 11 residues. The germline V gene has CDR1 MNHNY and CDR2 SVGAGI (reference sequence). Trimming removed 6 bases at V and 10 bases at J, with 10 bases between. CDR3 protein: CASSRDREQFF. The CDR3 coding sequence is TGTGCCAGCAGCCGAGACAGGGAGCAGTTCTTC.

The CDR3 DNA sequence: TGTGCCAGCTCACCAAACATGTACGATGAGCAGTTCTTC. Encoded protein: CASSPNMYDEQFF. The rearrangement joins TRBV18 to TRBJ2-1; D gene uncertain. V was cut by 2 bases and J by 8 bases, with 10 bases left in between. This CDR3 region has 13 residues. Looked up from germline, CDR1 is KGHSH and CDR2 is LQKENI.

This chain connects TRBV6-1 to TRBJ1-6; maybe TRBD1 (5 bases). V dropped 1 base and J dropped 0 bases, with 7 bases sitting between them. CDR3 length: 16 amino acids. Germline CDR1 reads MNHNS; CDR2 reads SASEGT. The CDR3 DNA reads TGTGCCAGCAGTGAAGGGGACGGCTCCTATAATTCACCCCTCCACTTT. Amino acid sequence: CASSEGDGSYNSPLHF.

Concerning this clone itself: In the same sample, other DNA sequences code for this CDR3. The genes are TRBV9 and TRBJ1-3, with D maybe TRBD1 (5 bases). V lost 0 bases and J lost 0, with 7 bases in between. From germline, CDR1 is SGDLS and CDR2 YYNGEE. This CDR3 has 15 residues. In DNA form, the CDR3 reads TGTGCCAGCAGCGTAGGACAGTCCTCTGGAAACACCATATATTTT. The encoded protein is CASSVGQSSGNTIYF.

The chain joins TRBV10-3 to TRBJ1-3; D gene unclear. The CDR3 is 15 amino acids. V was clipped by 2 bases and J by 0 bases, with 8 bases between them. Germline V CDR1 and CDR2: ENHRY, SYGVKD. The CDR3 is CAISEEGLSGNTIYF. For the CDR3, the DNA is TGTGCCATCAGTGAGGAAGGACTCTCTGGAAACACCATATATTTT.

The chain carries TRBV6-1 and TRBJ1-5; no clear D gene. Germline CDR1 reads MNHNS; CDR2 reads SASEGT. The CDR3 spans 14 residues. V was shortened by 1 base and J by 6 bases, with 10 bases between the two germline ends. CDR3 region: CASSEGGRGQPQHF. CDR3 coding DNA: TGTGCCAGCAGTGAAGGGGGAAGAGGTCAGCCCCAGCATTTT.

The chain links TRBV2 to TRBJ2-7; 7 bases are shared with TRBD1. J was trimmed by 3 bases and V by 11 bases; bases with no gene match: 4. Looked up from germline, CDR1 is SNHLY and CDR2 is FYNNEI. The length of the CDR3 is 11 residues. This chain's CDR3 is CAGYRGYEQYF. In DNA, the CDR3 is TGTGCCGGTTACAGGGGCTACGAGCAGTACTTC.

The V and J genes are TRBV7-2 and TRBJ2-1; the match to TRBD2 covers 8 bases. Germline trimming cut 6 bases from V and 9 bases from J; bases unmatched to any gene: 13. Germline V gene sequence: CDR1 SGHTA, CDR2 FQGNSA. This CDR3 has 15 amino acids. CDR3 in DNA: TGTGCCAGCAGACAGCCGGGGGGGGCGAGTAGTGAGCAGTTCTTC. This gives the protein CASRQPGGASSEQFF.

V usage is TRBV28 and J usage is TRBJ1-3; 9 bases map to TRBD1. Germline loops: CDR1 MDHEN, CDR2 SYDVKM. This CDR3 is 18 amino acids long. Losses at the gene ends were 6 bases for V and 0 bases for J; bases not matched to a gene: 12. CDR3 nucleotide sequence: TGTGCCAGCAGACAAGGACAGGGGTCTATGCCCTCTGGAAACACCATATATTTT. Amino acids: CASRQGQGSMPSGNTIYF.

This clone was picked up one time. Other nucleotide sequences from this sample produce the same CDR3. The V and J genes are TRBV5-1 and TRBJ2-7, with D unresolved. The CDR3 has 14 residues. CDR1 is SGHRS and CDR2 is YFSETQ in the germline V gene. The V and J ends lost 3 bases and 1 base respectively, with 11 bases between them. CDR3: CASSSSGSSYEQYF. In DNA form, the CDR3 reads TGCGCCAGCAGCTCCTCCGGTTCGTCCTACGAGCAGTACTTC.

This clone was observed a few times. This chain's CDR3 is CASSGTGGGQPQHF. The CDR3 nucleotides are TGCGCCAGCAGCGGGACAGGGGGCGGCCAGCCCCAGCATTTT. The chain employs TRBV4-1 and TRBJ1-5, with 12 bases fitting TRBD1. Germline-derived CDR1 and CDR2 are MGHRA and YSYEKL. V shed 5 bases, J shed 7 bases, and the junction held 3 bases outside the gene matches. The CDR3 contains 14 residues.

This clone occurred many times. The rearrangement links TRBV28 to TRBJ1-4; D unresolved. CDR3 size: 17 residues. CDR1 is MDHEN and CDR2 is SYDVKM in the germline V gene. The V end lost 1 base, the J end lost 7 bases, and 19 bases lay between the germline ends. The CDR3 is CASSLSGSGRLVEKLFF. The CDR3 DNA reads TGTGCCAGCAGTTTATCTGGGTCGGGCAGGCTGGTTGAAAAACTGTTTTTT.

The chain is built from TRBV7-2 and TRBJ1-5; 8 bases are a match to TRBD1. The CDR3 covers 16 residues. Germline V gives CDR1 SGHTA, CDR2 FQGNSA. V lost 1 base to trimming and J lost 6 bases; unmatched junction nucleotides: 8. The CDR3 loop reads CASSLDGQGWSQPQHF. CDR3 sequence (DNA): TGTGCCAGCAGCTTAGACGGACAGGGATGGAGTCAGCCCCAGCATTTT. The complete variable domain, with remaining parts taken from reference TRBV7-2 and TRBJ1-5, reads GAGVSQSPSNKVTEKGKDVELRCDPISGHTALYWYRQSLGQGLEFLIYFQGNSAPDKSGLPSDRFSAERTGGSVSTLTIQRTQQEDSAVYLCASSLDGQGWSQPQHFGDGTRLSIL.

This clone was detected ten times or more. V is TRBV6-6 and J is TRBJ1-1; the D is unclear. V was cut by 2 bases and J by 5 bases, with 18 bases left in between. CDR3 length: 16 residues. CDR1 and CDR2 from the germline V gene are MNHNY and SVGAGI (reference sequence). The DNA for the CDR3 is TGTGCCAGCAGTTACCCGCCGGGTGGGTTCATTACTGAAGCTTTCTTT. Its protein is CASSYPPGGFITEAFF.

The CDR3 here is CASSVDWFGTEAFF. In nucleotides, the CDR3 is TGTGCCAGCAGCGTAGACTGGTTCGGGACTGAAGCTTTCTTT. J is TRBJ1-1 and V is TRBV9; D is unresolved. This CDR3 is built from 14 residues. Germline-derived CDR1 and CDR2 are SGDLS and YYNGEE. The V end was cut by 0 bases, the J end by 5 bases, with 11 bases between.

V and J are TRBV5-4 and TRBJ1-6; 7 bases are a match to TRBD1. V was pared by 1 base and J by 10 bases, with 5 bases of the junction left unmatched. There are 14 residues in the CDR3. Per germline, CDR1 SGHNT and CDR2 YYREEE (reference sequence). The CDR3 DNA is TGTGCCAGCAGCTTGCAGGGACAGATCTCACCCCTCCACTTT. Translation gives CASSLQGQISPLHF.

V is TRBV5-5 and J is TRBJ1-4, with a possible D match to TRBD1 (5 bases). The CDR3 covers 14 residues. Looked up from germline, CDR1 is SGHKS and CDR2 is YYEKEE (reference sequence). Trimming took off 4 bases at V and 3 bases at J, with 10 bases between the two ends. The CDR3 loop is CASSRDGANEKLFF. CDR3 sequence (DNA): TGTGCCAGCAGCCGGGACGGCGCTAATGAAAAACTGTTTTTT.

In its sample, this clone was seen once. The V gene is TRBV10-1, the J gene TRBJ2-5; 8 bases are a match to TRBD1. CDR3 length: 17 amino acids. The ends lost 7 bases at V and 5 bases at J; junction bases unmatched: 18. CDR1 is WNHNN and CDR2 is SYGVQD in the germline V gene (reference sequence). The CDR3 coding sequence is TGCGCCAGCAACAGGACTCCAGACCAGGGGGCCTGTGAGACCCAGTACTTC. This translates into CASNRTPDQGACETQYF.

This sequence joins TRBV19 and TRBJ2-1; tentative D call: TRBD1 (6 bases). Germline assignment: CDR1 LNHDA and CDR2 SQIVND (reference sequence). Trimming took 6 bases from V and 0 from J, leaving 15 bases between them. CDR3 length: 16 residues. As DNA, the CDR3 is TGTGCCAGTAGACCTACAGGGTACCTCTCCTACAATGAGCAGTTCTTC. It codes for CASRPTGYLSYNEQFF.

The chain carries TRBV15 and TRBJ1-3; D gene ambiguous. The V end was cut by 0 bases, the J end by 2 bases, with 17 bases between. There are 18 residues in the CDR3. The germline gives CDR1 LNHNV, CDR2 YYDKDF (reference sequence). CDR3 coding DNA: TGTGCCACCAGCAGAGATCTGGCCGATGTTGAGACTGGAAACACCATATATTTT. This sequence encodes CATSRDLADVETGNTIYF.

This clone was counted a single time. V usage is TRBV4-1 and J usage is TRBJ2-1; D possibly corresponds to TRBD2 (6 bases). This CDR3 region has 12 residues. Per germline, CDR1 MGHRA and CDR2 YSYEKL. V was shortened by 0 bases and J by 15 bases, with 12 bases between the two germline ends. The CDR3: CASSQDLGTPFF. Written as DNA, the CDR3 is TGCGCCAGCAGCCAAGACCTCGGGACTCCGTTCTTC.

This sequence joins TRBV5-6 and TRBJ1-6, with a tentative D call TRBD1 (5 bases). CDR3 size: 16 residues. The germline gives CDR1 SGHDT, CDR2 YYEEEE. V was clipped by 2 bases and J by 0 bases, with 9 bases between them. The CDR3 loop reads CASSFGGSSYNSPLHF. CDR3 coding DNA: TGTGCCAGCAGCTTTGGGGGGAGCTCCTATAATTCACCCCTCCACTTT. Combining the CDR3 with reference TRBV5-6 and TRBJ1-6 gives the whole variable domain DAGVTQSPTHLIKTRGQQVTLRCSPKSGHDTVSWYQQALGQGPQFIFQYYEEEERQRGNFPDRFSGHQFPNYSSELNVNALLLGDSALYLCASSFGGSSYNSPLHFGNGTRLTVT.

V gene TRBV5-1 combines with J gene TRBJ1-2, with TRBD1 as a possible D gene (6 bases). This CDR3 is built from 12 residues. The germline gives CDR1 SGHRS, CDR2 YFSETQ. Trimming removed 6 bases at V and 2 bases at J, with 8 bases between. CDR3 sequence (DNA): TGCGCCAGCACCCAGGGGAACTATGGCTACACCTTC. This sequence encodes CASTQGNYGYTF.

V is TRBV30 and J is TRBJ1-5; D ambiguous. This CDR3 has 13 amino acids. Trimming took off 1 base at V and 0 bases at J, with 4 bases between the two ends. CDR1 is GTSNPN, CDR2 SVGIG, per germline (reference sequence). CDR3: CAWSAASNQPQHF. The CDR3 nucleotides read TGTGCCTGGAGTGCAGCTAGCAATCAGCCCCAGCATTTT.

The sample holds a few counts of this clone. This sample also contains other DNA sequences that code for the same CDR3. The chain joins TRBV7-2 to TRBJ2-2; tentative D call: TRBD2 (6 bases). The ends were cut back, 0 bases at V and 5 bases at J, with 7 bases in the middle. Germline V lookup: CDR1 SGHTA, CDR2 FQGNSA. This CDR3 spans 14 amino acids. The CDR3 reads CASSLAGGTGELFF. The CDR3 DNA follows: TGTGCCAGCAGCTTAGCGGGAGGAACCGGGGAGCTGTTTTTT. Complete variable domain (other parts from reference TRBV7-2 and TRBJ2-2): GAGVSQSPSNKVTEKGKDVELRCDPISGHTALYWYRQSLGQGLEFLIYFQGNSAPDKSGLPSDRFSAERTGGSVSTLTIQRTQQEDSAVYLCASSLAGGTGELFFGEGSRLTVL.

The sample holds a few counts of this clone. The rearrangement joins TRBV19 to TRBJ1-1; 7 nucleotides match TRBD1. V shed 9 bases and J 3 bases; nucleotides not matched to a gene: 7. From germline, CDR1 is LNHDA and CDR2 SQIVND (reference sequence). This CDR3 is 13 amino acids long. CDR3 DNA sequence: TGTGCCAGCACCGGACAGGCCCACACTGAAGCTTTCTTT. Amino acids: CASTGQAHTEAFF.

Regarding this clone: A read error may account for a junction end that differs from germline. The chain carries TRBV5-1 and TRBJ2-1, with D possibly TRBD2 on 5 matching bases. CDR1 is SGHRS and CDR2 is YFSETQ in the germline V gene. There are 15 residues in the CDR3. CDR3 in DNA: TGCGCCAGCAGCGAGGACTTTTCAACCTACAATGAACAGTTCTTC. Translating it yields CASSEDFSTYNEQFF.